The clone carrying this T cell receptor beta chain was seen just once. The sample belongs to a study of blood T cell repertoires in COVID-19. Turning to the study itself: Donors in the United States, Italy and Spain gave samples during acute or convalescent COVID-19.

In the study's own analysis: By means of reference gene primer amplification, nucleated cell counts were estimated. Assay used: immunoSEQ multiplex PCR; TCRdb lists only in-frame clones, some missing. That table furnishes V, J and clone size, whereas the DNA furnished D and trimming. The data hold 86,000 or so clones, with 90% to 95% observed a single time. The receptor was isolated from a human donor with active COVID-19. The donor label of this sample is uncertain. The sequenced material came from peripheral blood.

In DNA, the CDR3 is TGTGCCAGCAGCGGTTTGGTGGACATTCAGTACTTC. Encoded protein: CASSGLVDIQYF. This chain joins TRBV6-5 and TRBJ2-4; D remains unclear. Germline V gene data show CDR1 as MNHEY and CDR2 as SVGAGI. V was shortened by 6 bases and J by 8 bases, with 11 bases between the two germline ends. The CDR3 loop spans 12 amino acids.